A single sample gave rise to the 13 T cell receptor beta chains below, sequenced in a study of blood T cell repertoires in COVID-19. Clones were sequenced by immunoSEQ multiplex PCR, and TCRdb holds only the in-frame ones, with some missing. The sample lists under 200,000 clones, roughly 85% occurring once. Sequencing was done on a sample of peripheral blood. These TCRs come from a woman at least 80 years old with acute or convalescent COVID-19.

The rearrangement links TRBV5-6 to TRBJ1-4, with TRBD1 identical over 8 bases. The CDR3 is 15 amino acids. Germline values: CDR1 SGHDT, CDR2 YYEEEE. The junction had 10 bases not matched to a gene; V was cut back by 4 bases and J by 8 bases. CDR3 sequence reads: CASSQDRAKGEKLFF. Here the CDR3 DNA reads TGTGCCAGCAGCCAGGACAGGGCGAAGGGCGAAAAACTGTTTTTT.

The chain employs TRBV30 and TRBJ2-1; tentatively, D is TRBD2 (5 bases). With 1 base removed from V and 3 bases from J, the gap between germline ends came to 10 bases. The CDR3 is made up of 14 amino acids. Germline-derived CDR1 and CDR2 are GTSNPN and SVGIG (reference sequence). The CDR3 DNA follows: TGTGCCTGGAGTGCTCTAGCCAGCTACAATGAGCAGTTCTTC. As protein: CAWSALASYNEQFF.

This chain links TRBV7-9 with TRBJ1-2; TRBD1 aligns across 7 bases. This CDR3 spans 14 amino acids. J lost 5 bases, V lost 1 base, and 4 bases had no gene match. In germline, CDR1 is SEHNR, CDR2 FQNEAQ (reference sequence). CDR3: CASSLGGQRYGYTF. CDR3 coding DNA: TGTGCCAGCAGCTTAGGGGGACAGAGATATGGCTACACCTTC.

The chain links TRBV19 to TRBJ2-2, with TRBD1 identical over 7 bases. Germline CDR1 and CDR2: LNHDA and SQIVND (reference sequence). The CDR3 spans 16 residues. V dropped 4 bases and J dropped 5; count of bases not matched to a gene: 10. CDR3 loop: CASSTGTAAKTGELFF. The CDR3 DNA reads TGTGCCAGTAGTACGGGGACAGCGGCTAAAACCGGGGAGCTGTTTTTT.

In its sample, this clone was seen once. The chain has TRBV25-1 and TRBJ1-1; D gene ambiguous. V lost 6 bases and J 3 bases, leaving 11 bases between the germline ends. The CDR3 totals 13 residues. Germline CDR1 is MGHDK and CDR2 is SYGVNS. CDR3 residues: CASRREVYTEAFF. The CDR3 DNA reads TGTGCCAGCAGACGCGAGGTCTACACTGAAGCTTTCTTT.

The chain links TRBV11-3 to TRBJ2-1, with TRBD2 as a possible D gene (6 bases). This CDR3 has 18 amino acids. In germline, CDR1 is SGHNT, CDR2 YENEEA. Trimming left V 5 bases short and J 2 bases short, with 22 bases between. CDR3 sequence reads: CASSPRGPSSRAYNEQFF. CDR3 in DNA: TGTGCCAGCAGCCCGCGGGGCCCCTCGTCGCGAGCCTACAATGAGCAGTTCTTC.

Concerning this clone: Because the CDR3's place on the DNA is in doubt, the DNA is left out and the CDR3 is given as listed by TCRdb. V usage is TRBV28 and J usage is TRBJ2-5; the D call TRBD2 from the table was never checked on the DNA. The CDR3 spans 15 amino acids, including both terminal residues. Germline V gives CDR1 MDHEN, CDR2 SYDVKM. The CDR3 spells CASSLGTGRLETQYF.

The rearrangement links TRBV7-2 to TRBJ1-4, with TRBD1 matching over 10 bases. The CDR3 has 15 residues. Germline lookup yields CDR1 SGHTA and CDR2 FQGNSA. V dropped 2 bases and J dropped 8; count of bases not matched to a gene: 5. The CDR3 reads CASSLSGTGDEKLFF. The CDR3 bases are TGTGCCAGCAGCTTATCCGGGACAGGGGACGAAAAACTGTTTTTT.

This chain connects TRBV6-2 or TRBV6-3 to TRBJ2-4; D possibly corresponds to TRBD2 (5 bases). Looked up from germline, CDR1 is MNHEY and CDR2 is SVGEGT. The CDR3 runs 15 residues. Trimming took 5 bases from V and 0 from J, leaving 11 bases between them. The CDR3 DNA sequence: TGTGCCAGCAGTGACGGGGTGCTAGCCAAAAACATTCAGTACTTC. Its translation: CASSDGVLAKNIQYF.

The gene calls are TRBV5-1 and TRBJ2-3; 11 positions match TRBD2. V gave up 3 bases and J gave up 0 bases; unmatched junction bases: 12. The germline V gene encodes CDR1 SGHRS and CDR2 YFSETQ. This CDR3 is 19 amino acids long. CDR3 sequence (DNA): TGCGCCAGCAGCTACGGACTAGCGGGCAGACGAACTAGCACAGATACGCAGTATTTT. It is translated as CASSYGLAGRRTSTDTQYF.

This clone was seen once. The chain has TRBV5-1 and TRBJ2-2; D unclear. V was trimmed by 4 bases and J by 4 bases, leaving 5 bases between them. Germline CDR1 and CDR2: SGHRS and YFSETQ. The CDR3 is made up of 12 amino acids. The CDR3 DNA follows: TGCGCCAGCAGCCGCAGCACCGGGGAGCTGTTTTTT. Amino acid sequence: CASSRSTGELFF.

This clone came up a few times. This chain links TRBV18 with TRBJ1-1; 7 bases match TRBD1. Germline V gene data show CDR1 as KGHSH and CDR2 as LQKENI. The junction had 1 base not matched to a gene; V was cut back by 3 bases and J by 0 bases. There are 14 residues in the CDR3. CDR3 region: CASSPTGMNTEAFF. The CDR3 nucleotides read TGTGCCAGCTCACCGACAGGGATGAACACTGAAGCTTTCTTT. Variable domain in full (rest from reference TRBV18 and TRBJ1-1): NAGVMQNPRHLVRRRGQEARLRCSPMKGHSHVYWYRQLPEEGLKFMVYLQKENIIDESGMPKERFSAEFPKEGPSILRIQQVVRGDSAAYFCASSPTGMNTEAFFGQGTRLTVV.

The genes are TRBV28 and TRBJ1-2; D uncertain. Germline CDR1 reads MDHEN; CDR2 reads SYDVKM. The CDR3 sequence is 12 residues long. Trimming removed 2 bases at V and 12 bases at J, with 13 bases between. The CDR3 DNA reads TGTGCCAGCAGTTTACCCGGGAAAACGAACACCTTC. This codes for CASSLPGKTNTF.